Listed here are 6 T cell receptor beta chains from one sample, sequenced in a study of CDR3 diversity in severe acne. TCRdb called the PCR reads again in MiXCR, with one record for every CDR3 protein. The table shows roughly 100,000 distinct CDR3 sequences, with 51% occurring only once. Sequenced material: blood. These receptors were collected from a male donor with acne.

The rearrangement links TRBV7-6 to TRBJ2-5, with D possibly matching TRBD2 (5 bases). The DNA end is more similar to TRBJ2-1, so the J call may be wrong. There are 12 residues in the CDR3. Germline V gene lookup returns CDR1 SGHVS and CDR2 FNYEAQ. The CDR3 reads CASGLNDNEQFF. For the CDR3, the DNA is TGTGCCAGCGGACTCAACGACAATGAGCAGTTCTTC.

This clonotype has a count of ten or more. The V and J genes are TRBV11-2 and TRBJ2-1, with D perhaps matching TRBD2 (5 bases). V was clipped by 2 bases and J by 3 bases, with 11 bases between them. This CDR3 spans 15 amino acids. Germline V gene sequence: CDR1 SGHAT, CDR2 FQNNGV. The CDR3 loop is CASSLPGVIYNEQFF. CDR3 nucleotides: TGTGCCAGCAGCTTACCCGGGGTTATCTACAATGAGCAGTTCTTC.

This clonotype has at least ten counts. The rearrangement links TRBV20-1 to TRBJ2-3; 11 bases match TRBD2. Per the germline V gene, CDR1 is DFQATT and CDR2 is SNEGSKA (reference sequence). The CDR3 extends over 15 amino acids. The trim removed 3 bases at V and 4 bases at J, leaving 6 bases unmatched. CDR3 DNA sequence: TGCAGTGCTAGCACTAGCGGGAGATTCCCAGATACGCAGTATTTT. Its protein is CSASTSGRFPDTQYF.

The rearrangement uses TRBV20-1 and TRBJ1-5, with 8 bases lining up with TRBD1. Germline lookup yields CDR1 DFQATT and CDR2 SNEGSKA (reference sequence). The CDR3 covers 13 residues. V lost 5 bases and J lost 6; bases outside the gene matches: 6. The CDR3 is CSAGDRGGQPQHF. The DNA for the CDR3 is TGCAGTGCTGGCGACAGGGGCGGTCAGCCCCAGCATTTT.

The rearrangement uses TRBV12-3 or TRBV12-4 and TRBJ1-1; TRBD1 is a possible D gene (5 bases). The CDR3 runs to 15 residues. V was clipped by 6 bases and J by 2 bases, with 16 bases between them. The CDR3 is CASRSQAGINTEAFF. The CDR3 bases are TGTGCCAGCAGGTCCCAGGCAGGGATCAACACTGAAGCTTTCTTT.

A few counts support this clonotype. The chain couples TRBV20-1 to TRBJ2-2, with 10 bases that match TRBD2. This CDR3 contains 17 residues. V gave up 3 bases and J gave up 0 bases; unmatched junction bases: 7. Germline V gene lookup returns CDR1 DFQATT and CDR2 SNEGSKA (reference sequence). CDR3 DNA: TGCAGTGCTAGGGCTATTACTAGCGGGGCGAACACCGGGGAGCTGTTTTTT. It encodes CSARAITSGANTGELFF.